Listed below are T cell receptor beta chains from one sample, sequenced in a study of blood T cells in healthy people across ages. TCRdb used MiXCR to reprocess the 5' RACE reads, holding one entry per CDR3 protein. The repertoire has about 540,000 distinct CDR3 sequences, around 24% of them found once; the top ten carry roughly 9%. This sample also appeared in a second study, on T cells of mothers and their children.

The sequencing input was blood. The receptors were gathered from a boy aged 5-17 years in good health. The CDR3 runs from the conserved cysteine through the conserved F or W. The D gene is left open where the match is weak. A row's size may be missing; if present it is once, few, many or a size class.

CDR3 length: 11
J gene: TRBJ1-2
V gene: TRBV9
clone size: few
D gene: NA
CDR3 protein: CASSAVGGYTF
CDR3 DNA: TGTGCCAGCAGCGCGGTCGGGGGCTACACCTTC

CDR3 length: 14
J gene: TRBJ2-5
V gene: TRBV7-2
clone size: few
D gene: NA
CDR3 protein: CASSLGGSEREQYF
CDR3 DNA: TGTGCCAGCAGCTTGGGCGGGTCGGAGAGGGAGCAGTACTTC

CDR3 length: 15
J gene: TRBJ1-1
V gene: TRBV4-1
clone size: NA
D gene: NA
CDR3 protein: CASSQDGGGYTEAFF
CDR3 DNA: TGCGCCAGCAGCCAAGATGGCGGGGGGTACACTGAAGCTTTCTTT

CDR3 length: 12
J gene: TRBJ2-5
V gene: TRBV29-1
clone size: NA
D gene: NA
CDR3 protein: CSVVGSQETQYF
CDR3 DNA: TGCAGCGTTGTTGGATCCCAAGAGACCCAGTACTTC

CDR3 length: 13
J gene: TRBJ2-1
V gene: TRBV7-9
clone size: NA
D gene: NA
CDR3 protein: CASSYLSYNEQFF
CDR3 DNA: TGTGCCAGCAGCTATCTCTCCTACAATGAGCAGTTCTTC

CDR3 length: 14
J gene: TRBJ2-5
V gene: TRBV11-2
clone size: NA
D gene: NA
CDR3 protein: CASSLVSRAETQYF
CDR3 DNA: TGTGCCAGCAGCTTAGTGAGTCGGGCTGAGACCCAGTACTTC

CDR3 length: 15
J gene: TRBJ1-2
V gene: TRBV9
clone size: few
D gene: NA
CDR3 protein: CASSVRWHSEGGYTF
CDR3 DNA: TGTGCCAGCAGCGTCCGATGGCACTCCGAAGGAGGCTACACCTTC

CDR3 length: 13
J gene: TRBJ2-5
V gene: TRBV7-8
clone size: NA
D gene: NA
CDR3 protein: CASRRVPQETQYF
CDR3 DNA: TGTGCCAGCAGGCGGGTCCCTCAAGAGACCCAGTACTTC

CDR3 length: 19
J gene: TRBJ2-5
V gene: TRBV25-1
clone size: NA
D gene: TRBD2
CDR3 protein: CASSERGTSGREGPETQYF
CDR3 DNA: TGTGCCAGCAGTGAAAGAGGGACTAGCGGGAGAGAAGGCCCAGAGACCCAGTACTTC

CDR3 length: 13
J gene: TRBJ2-7
V gene: TRBV7-9
clone size: NA
D gene: NA
CDR3 protein: CASSLQEFYEQYF
CDR3 DNA: TGTGCCAGCAGCTTGCAGGAGTTCTACGAGCAGTACTTC

CDR3 length: 19
J gene: TRBJ2-7
V gene: TRBV27
clone size: NA
D gene: NA
CDR3 protein: CASSLAASRSPRGPYEQYF
CDR3 DNA: TGTGCCAGCAGTTTAGCGGCCAGTCGCTCCCCGCGGGGCCCGTACGAGCAGTACTTC

CDR3 length: 18
J gene: TRBJ2-1
V gene: TRBV7-2
clone size: NA
D gene: TRBD2
CDR3 protein: CASSEYITSGRTLNEQFF
CDR3 DNA: TGTGCCAGCAGCGAATATATAACTAGCGGGCGGACCCTCAATGAGCAGTTCTTC

CDR3 length: 15
J gene: TRBJ2-1
V gene: TRBV28
clone size: few
D gene: NA
CDR3 protein: CASSPGALTYNEQFF
CDR3 DNA: TGTGCCAGCAGTCCTGGGGCCCTCACCTACAATGAGCAGTTCTTC

CDR3 length: 15
J gene: TRBJ2-3
V gene: TRBV27
clone size: few
D gene: NA
CDR3 protein: CASSLQGYYTDTQYF
CDR3 DNA: TGTGCCAGCAGTTTACAGGGATACTACACAGATACGCAGTATTTT

CDR3 length: 14
J gene: TRBJ2-3
V gene: TRBV14
clone size: NA
D gene: NA
CDR3 protein: CASSQVGDTDTQYF
CDR3 DNA: TGTGCCAGCAGCCAGGTCGGCGACACAGATACGCAGTATTTT

CDR3 length: 11
J gene: TRBJ2-3
V gene: TRBV12-3/TRBV12-4
clone size: once
D gene: NA
CDR3 protein: CASSLQQVPYF
CDR3 DNA: TGTGCCAGCAGTTTACAGCAGGTGCCTTATTTT

CDR3 length: 14
J gene: TRBJ1-6
V gene: TRBV7-2
clone size: NA
D gene: TRBD1
CDR3 protein: CASTSTGGYSPLHF
CDR3 DNA: TGTGCCAGCACCTCGACAGGGGGCTATTCACCCCTCCACTTT

CDR3 length: 16
J gene: TRBJ2-1
V gene: TRBV7-3
clone size: NA
D gene: NA
CDR3 protein: CASSLLYSRATLEQFF
CDR3 DNA: TGTGCCAGCAGCTTACTCTACTCGAGGGCGACATTAGAGCAGTTCTTC

CDR3 length: 15
J gene: TRBJ1-1
V gene: TRBV12-3/TRBV12-4
clone size: NA
D gene: NA
CDR3 protein: CASSGGRTMNTEAFF
CDR3 DNA: TGTGCCAGCAGTGGCGGCCGGACAATGAACACTGAAGCTTTCTTT

CDR3 length: 14
J gene: TRBJ2-7
V gene: TRBV7-9
clone size: few
D gene: TRBD2
CDR3 protein: CASSSSSGSPDQYF
CDR3 DNA: TGTGCCAGCAGCTCTTCTAGCGGGAGTCCTGACCAGTACTTC

CDR3 length: 16
J gene: TRBJ2-1
V gene: TRBV20-1
clone size: NA
D gene: NA
CDR3 protein: CSATVTGVSSYNEQFF
CDR3 DNA: TGCAGTGCTACGGTTACGGGGGTTAGCTCCTACAATGAGCAGTTCTTC

CDR3 length: 16
J gene: TRBJ2-7
V gene: TRBV7-9
clone size: NA
D gene: NA
CDR3 protein: CASSLGRGAPSYEQYF
CDR3 DNA: TGTGCCAGCAGCTTAGGCAGGGGTGCACCCTCCTACGAGCAGTACTTC

CDR3 length: 16
J gene: TRBJ2-5
V gene: TRBV24-1
clone size: few
D gene: TRBD2
CDR3 protein: CATSDFRLAGTETQYF
CDR3 DNA: TGTGCCACCAGTGATTTCCGCCTAGCGGGGACGGAGACCCAGTACTTC

CDR3 length: 15
J gene: TRBJ2-1
V gene: TRBV12-5
clone size: NA
D gene: TRBD2
CDR3 protein: CASAPAGGHYNEQFF
CDR3 DNA: TGTGCTAGTGCCCCCGCGGGGGGGCACTACAATGAGCAGTTCTTC

CDR3 length: 12
J gene: TRBJ1-6
V gene: TRBV10-3
clone size: few
D gene: TRBD1
CDR3 protein: CAIAGGASTLHF
CDR3 DNA: TGTGCCATCGCAGGGGGCGCGTCCACCCTCCACTTT

CDR3 length: 14
J gene: TRBJ2-7
V gene: TRBV10-3
clone size: NA
D gene: NA
CDR3 protein: CAISESFRGYEQYF
CDR3 DNA: TGTGCCATCAGTGAGTCGTTCAGGGGCTACGAGCAGTACTTC

CDR3 length: 17
J gene: TRBJ2-1
V gene: TRBV7-3
clone size: NA
D gene: TRBD2
CDR3 protein: CASSSTSGGPQGNEQFF
CDR3 DNA: TGTGCCAGCAGCTCGACTAGCGGGGGGCCCCAGGGCAATGAGCAGTTCTTC

CDR3 length: 15
J gene: TRBJ2-7
V gene: TRBV6-2/TRBV6-3
clone size: NA
D gene: TRBD2
CDR3 protein: CASSYDQSSGNGQYF
CDR3 DNA: TGTGCCAGCAGTTACGACCAGTCTAGCGGGAACGGGCAGTACTTC

CDR3 length: 14
J gene: TRBJ1-2
V gene: TRBV20-1
clone size: NA
D gene: NA
CDR3 protein: CSASASGLPYGYTF
CDR3 DNA: TGCAGTGCTAGTGCTTCGGGACTCCCATATGGTTACACCTTC

CDR3 length: 17
J gene: TRBJ1-6
V gene: TRBV5-6
clone size: many
D gene: NA
CDR3 protein: CASSTRLRESSNSPLHF
CDR3 DNA: TGTGCCAGCAGTACTCGGTTACGGGAGAGCTCGAATTCACCCCTCCACTTT

CDR3 length: 14
J gene: TRBJ2-7
V gene: TRBV20-1
clone size: few
D gene: TRBD1
CDR3 protein: CSAPRDRATYEQYF
CDR3 DNA: TGCAGTGCCCCCAGGGACAGAGCCACCTACGAGCAGTACTTC

CDR3 length: 21
J gene: TRBJ2-5
V gene: TRBV7-2
clone size: NA
D gene: TRBD1
CDR3 protein: CASSLVVGTGGSRRVEETQYF
CDR3 DNA: TGTGCCAGCAGCTTAGTAGTCGGGACAGGAGGGTCGCGTCGAGTGGAAGAGACCCAGTACTTC

CDR3 length: 16
J gene: TRBJ2-1
V gene: TRBV6-2/TRBV6-3
clone size: few
D gene: NA
CDR3 protein: CASRGFVRPDYNEQFF
CDR3 DNA: TGTGCCAGCAGAGGCTTCGTGCGCCCCGACTACAATGAGCAGTTCTTC

CDR3 length: 12
J gene: TRBJ2-5
V gene: TRBV7-8
clone size: few
D gene: NA
CDR3 protein: CAVSGYQETQYF
CDR3 DNA: TGTGCCGTTAGCGGCTACCAAGAGACCCAGTACTTC

CDR3 length: 16
J gene: TRBJ1-2
V gene: TRBV3-1
clone size: NA
D gene: NA
CDR3 protein: CASSQDGQAYFYGYTF
CDR3 DNA: TGTGCCAGCAGCCAAGACGGGCAGGCCTACTTCTATGGCTACACCTTC

CDR3 length: 15
J gene: TRBJ2-2
V gene: TRBV20-1
clone size: few
D gene: TRBD1
CDR3 protein: CSARKTGRTAGELFF
CDR3 DNA: TGCAGTGCTAGAAAGACAGGGCGTACGGCCGGGGAGCTGTTTTTT

CDR3 length: 17
J gene: TRBJ2-5
V gene: TRBV28
clone size: NA
D gene: TRBD2
CDR3 protein: CASTQGGLAGDPETQYF
CDR3 DNA: TGTGCCAGCACCCAGGGAGGACTAGCGGGGGACCCTGAGACCCAGTACTTC

CDR3 length: 16
J gene: TRBJ1-4
V gene: TRBV4-3
clone size: NA
D gene: NA
CDR3 protein: CASSQDLSSFNEKLFF
CDR3 DNA: TGCGCCAGTAGCCAAGATCTCAGCAGTTTTAATGAAAAACTGTTTTTT

CDR3 length: 18
J gene: TRBJ2-7
V gene: TRBV7-2
clone size: NA
D gene: TRBD2
CDR3 protein: CASSSKGLAGGRSYEQYF
CDR3 DNA: TGTGCCAGCAGCTCGAAGGGGCTAGCGGGAGGGCGCTCCTACGAGCAGTACTTC

CDR3 length: 18
J gene: TRBJ1-2
V gene: TRBV7-9
clone size: few
D gene: NA
CDR3 protein: CASSFPGSGSSPNYGYTF
CDR3 DNA: TGTGCCAGCAGCTTCCCTGGCTCCGGCAGTAGTCCTAACTATGGCTACACCTTC

CDR3 length: 14
J gene: TRBJ2-7
V gene: TRBV4-2
clone size: NA
D gene: NA
CDR3 protein: CASSQERGFYEQYF
CDR3 DNA: TGTGCCAGCAGCCAAGAGAGGGGGTTCTACGAGCAGTACTTC

CDR3 length: 15
J gene: TRBJ2-1
V gene: TRBV6-4
clone size: NA
D gene: TRBD1
CDR3 protein: CASSETGGSYNEQFF
CDR3 DNA: TGTGCCAGCAGTGAGACAGGGGGCTCCTACAATGAGCAGTTCTTC

CDR3 length: 15
J gene: TRBJ2-1
V gene: TRBV6-6
clone size: few
D gene: NA
CDR3 protein: CASSQAGRPYNEQFF
CDR3 DNA: TGTGCCAGCAGCCAGGCAGGGAGGCCCTACAATGAGCAGTTCTTC

CDR3 length: 15
J gene: TRBJ1-2
V gene: TRBV10-2
clone size: NA
D gene: TRBD1
CDR3 protein: CASSEVRQGESGYTF
CDR3 DNA: TGCGCCAGCAGTGAGGTGAGACAGGGGGAGTCTGGCTACACCTTC

CDR3 length: 18
J gene: TRBJ2-6
V gene: TRBV6-2/TRBV6-3
clone size: NA
D gene: TRBD1
CDR3 protein: CASSWDRAWSSGANVLTF
CDR3 DNA: TGTGCCAGCAGTTGGGACAGGGCTTGGAGCTCTGGGGCCAACGTCCTGACTTTC

CDR3 length: 15
J gene: TRBJ1-4
V gene: TRBV5-1
clone size: NA
D gene: NA
CDR3 protein: CASSFRDHANEKLFF
CDR3 DNA: TGCGCCAGCAGCTTCCGGGACCATGCTAATGAAAAACTGTTTTTT

CDR3 length: 15
J gene: TRBJ2-2
V gene: TRBV4-1
clone size: NA
D gene: NA
CDR3 protein: CASSQGVGNTGELFF
CDR3 DNA: TGCGCCAGCAGCCAAGGGGTGGGAAACACCGGGGAGCTGTTTTTT

CDR3 length: 13
J gene: TRBJ2-1
V gene: TRBV29-1
clone size: NA
D gene: TRBD1
CDR3 protein: CSVVGQSSDEQFF
CDR3 DNA: TGCAGCGTTGTGGGACAGTCTTCGGATGAGCAGTTCTTC

CDR3 length: 14
J gene: TRBJ2-7
V gene: TRBV6-5
clone size: NA
D gene: NA
CDR3 protein: CASSRAGTSYEQYF
CDR3 DNA: TGTGCCAGCAGCCGGGCCGGGACCTCCTACGAGCAGTACTTC

CDR3 length: 15
J gene: TRBJ1-3
V gene: TRBV14
clone size: NA
D gene: NA
CDR3 protein: CASSQSGAARNTIYF
CDR3 DNA: TGTGCCAGCAGCCAATCGGGGGCCGCCCGAAACACCATATATTTT

CDR3 length: 14
J gene: TRBJ2-2
V gene: TRBV20-1
clone size: NA
D gene: NA
CDR3 protein: CSASSGLVTGELFF
CDR3 DNA: TGCAGTGCTAGTTCGGGACTTGTCACCGGGGAGCTGTTTTTT

CDR3 length: 13
J gene: TRBJ2-7
V gene: TRBV28
clone size: NA
D gene: NA
CDR3 protein: CASSFRKSYEQYF
CDR3 DNA: TGTGCCAGCAGTTTTCGCAAATCCTACGAGCAGTACTTC

CDR3 length: 13
J gene: TRBJ1-4
V gene: TRBV28
clone size: NA
D gene: NA
CDR3 protein: CASSLGRTEKLFF
CDR3 DNA: TGTGCCAGCAGTCTGGGACGGACTGAAAAACTGTTTTTT

CDR3 length: 17
J gene: TRBJ2-1
V gene: TRBV28
clone size: few
D gene: TRBD2
CDR3 protein: CASSLTSGRPTYNEQFF
CDR3 DNA: TGTGCCAGCAGTTTAACTAGCGGGAGGCCGACCTACAATGAGCAGTTCTTC

CDR3 length: 17
J gene: TRBJ2-3
V gene: TRBV4-3
clone size: few
D gene: TRBD2
CDR3 protein: CASSQDRVAGLADTQYF
CDR3 DNA: TGCGCCAGCAGCCAAGATAGGGTAGCGGGACTCGCAGATACGCAGTATTTT

CDR3 length: 15
J gene: TRBJ1-4
V gene: TRBV4-1
clone size: NA
D gene: NA
CDR3 protein: CASSQELATNEKLFF
CDR3 DNA: TGCGCCAGCAGCCAAGAATTAGCAACTAATGAAAAACTGTTTTTT

CDR3 length: 14
J gene: TRBJ1-4
V gene: TRBV9
clone size: NA
D gene: TRBD1
CDR3 protein: CASSVEDRREKLFF
CDR3 DNA: TGTGCCAGCAGCGTAGAGGACAGGCGAGAAAAACTGTTTTTT

CDR3 length: 13
J gene: TRBJ2-4
V gene: TRBV20-1
clone size: NA
D gene: TRBD1
CDR3 protein: CSAGDRGKNIQYF
CDR3 DNA: TGCAGTGCTGGAGACAGGGGGAAAAACATTCAGTACTTC